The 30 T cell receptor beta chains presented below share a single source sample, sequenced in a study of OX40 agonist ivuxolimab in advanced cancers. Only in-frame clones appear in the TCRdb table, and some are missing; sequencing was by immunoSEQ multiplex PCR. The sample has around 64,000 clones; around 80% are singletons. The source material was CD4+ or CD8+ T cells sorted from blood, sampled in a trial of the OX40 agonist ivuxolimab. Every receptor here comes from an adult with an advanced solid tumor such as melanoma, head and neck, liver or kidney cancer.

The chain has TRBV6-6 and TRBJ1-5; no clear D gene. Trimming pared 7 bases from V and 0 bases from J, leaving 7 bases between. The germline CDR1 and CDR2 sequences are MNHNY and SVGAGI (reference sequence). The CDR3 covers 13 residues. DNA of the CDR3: TGTGCCAGCACAGACAATAGCAATCAGCCCCAGCATTTT. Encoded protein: CASTDNSNQPQHF.

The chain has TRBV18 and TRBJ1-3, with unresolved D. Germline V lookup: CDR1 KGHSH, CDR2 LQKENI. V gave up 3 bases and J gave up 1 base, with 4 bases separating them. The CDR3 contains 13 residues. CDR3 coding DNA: TGTGCCAGCTCACCGGAATCTGGAAACACCATATATTTT. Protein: CASSPESGNTIYF.

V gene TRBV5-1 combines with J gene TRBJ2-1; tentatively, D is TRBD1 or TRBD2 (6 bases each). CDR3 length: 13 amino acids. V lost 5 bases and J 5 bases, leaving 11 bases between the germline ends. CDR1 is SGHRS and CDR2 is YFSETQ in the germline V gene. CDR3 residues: CASSTRGDNEQFF. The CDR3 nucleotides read TGCGCCAGCAGTACGAGGGGGGACAATGAGCAGTTCTTC.

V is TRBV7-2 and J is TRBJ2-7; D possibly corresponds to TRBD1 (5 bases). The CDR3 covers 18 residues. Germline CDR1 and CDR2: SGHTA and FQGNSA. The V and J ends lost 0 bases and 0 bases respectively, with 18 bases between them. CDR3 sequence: CASSLARVDRSLSYEQYF. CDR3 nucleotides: TGTGCCAGCAGCTTAGCGCGAGTTGACAGAAGCCTCTCCTACGAGCAGTACTTC. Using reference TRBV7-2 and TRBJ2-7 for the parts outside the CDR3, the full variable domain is GAGVSQSPSNKVTEKGKDVELRCDPISGHTALYWYRQSLGQGLEFLIYFQGNSAPDKSGLPSDRFSAERTGGSVSTLTIQRTQQEDSAVYLCASSLARVDRSLSYEQYFGPGTRLTVT.

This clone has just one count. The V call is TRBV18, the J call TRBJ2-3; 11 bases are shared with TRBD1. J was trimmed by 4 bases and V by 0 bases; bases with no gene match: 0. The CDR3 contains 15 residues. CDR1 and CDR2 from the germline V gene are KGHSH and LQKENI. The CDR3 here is CASSPPGQGADTQYF. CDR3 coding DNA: TGTGCCAGCTCACCACCGGGACAGGGGGCAGATACGCAGTATTTT.

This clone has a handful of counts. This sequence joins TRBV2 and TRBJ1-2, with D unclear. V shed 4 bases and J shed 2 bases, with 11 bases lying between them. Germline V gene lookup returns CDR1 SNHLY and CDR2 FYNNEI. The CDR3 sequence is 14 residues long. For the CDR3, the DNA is TGTGCCAGCAGTGCTTCACAGAGAAACTATGGCTACACCTTC. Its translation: CASSASQRNYGYTF.

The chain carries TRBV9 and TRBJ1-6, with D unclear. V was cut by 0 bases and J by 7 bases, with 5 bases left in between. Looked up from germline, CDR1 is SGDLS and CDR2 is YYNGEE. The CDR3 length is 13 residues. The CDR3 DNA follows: TGTGCCAGCAGCGTAGCTACGAATTCACCCCTCCACTTT. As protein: CASSVATNSPLHF.

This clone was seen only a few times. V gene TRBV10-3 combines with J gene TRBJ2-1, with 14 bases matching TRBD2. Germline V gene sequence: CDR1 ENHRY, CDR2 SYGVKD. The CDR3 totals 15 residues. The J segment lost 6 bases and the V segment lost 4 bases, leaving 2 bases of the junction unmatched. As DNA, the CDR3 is TGTGCCATCAGTGGGGGACTAGCGGGAGTCAATGAGCAGTTCTTC. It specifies CAISGGLAGVNEQFF.

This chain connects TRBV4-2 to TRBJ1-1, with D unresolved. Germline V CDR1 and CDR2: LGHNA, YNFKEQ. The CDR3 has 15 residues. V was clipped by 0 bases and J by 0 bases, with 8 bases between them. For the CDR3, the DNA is TGTGCCAGCAGCCAAGAGGCCAGCATGAACACTGAAGCTTTCTTT. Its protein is CASSQEASMNTEAFF.

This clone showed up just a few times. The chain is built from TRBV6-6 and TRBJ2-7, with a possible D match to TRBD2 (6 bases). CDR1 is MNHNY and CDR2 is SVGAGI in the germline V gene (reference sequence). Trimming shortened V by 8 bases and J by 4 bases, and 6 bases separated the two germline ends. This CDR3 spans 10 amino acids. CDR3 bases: TGTGCCAGCGGGGGGTACGAGCAGTACTTC. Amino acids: CASGGYEQYF.

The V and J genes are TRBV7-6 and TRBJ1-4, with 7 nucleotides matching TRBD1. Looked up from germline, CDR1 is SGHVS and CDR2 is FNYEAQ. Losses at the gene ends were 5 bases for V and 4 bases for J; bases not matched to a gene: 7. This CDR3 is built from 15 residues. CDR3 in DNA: TGTGCCAGCAGCCTGACGACAGGGAGTAATGAAAAACTGTTTTTT. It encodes CASSLTTGSNEKLFF.

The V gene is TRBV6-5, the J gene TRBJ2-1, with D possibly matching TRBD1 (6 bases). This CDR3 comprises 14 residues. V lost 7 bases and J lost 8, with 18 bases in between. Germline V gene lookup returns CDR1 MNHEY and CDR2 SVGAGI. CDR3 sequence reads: CASTSWEQGDEQFF. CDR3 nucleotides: TGTGCCAGCACCTCCTGGGAACAGGGCGATGAGCAGTTCTTC.

The CDR3: CASSSETANYGYTF. CDR3 DNA: TGTGCCAGCAGTTCGGAAACAGCTAACTATGGCTACACCTTC. This sequence joins TRBV7-2 and TRBJ1-2; D call uncertain. The CDR3 extends over 14 amino acids. V was pared by 6 bases and J by 0 bases, with 11 bases between. CDR1 is SGHTA and CDR2 is FQGNSA in the germline V gene. The variable domain in full, completed from reference TRBV7-2 and TRBJ1-2, reads GAGVSQSPSNKVTEKGKDVELRCDPISGHTALYWYRQSLGQGLEFLIYFQGNSAPDKSGLPSDRFSAERTGGSVSTLTIQRTQQEDSAVYLCASSSETANYGYTFGSGTRLTVV.

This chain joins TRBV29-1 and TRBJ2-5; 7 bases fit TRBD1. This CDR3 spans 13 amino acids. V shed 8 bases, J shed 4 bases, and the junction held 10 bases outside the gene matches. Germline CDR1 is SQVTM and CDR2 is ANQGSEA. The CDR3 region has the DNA TGCAGCATCGACAGGGAGATGGGAGAGACCCAGTACTTC. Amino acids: CSIDREMGETQYF.

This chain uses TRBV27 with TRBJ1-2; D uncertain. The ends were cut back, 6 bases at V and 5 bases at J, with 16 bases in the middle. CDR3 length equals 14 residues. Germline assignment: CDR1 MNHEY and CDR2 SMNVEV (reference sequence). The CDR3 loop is CASSSSVYGYGYTF. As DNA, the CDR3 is TGTGCCAGCAGCTCTTCCGTATACGGTTATGGCTACACCTTC.

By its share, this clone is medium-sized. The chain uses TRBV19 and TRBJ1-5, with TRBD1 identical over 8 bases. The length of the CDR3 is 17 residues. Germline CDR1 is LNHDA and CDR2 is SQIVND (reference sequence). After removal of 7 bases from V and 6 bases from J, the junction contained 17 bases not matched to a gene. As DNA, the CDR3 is TGTGCCAGTACCACCTACCCACTTAACAGGGGGGCTCAGCCCCAGCATTTT. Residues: CASTTYPLNRGAQPQHF. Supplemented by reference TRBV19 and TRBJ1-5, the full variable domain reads DGGITQSPKYLFRKEGQNVTLSCEQNLNHDAMYWYRQDPGQGLRLIYYSQIVNDFQKGDIAEGYSVSREKKESFPLTVTSAQKNPTAFYLCASTTYPLNRGAQPQHFGDGTRLSIL.

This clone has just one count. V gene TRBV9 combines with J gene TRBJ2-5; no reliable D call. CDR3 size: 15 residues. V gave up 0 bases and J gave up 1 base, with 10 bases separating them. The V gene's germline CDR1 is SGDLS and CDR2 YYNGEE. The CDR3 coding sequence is TGTGCCAGCAGCGTAGCTCCAGAAATCCAAGAGACCCAGTACTTC. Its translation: CASSVAPEIQETQYF.

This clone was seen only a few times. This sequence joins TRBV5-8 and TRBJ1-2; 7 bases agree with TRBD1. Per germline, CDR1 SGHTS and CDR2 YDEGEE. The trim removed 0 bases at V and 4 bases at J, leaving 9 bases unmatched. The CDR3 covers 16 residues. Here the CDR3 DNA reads TGTGCCAGCAGCTTGGGCCTCTGGACAGGACCCTATGGCTACACCTTC. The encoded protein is CASSLGLWTGPYGYTF.

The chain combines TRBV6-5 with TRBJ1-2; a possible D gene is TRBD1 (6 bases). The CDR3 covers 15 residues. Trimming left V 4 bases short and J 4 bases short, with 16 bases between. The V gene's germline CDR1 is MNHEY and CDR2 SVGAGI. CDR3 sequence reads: CASSLQGYGGYGYTF. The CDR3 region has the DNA TGTGCCAGCAGTTTACAGGGTTATGGGGGCTATGGCTACACCTTC.

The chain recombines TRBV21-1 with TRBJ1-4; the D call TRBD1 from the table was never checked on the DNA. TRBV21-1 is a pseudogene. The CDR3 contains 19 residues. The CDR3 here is CASSKALTRDRGQDEKLFF. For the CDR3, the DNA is TGTGCCAGCAGCAAAGCTCTAACCCGGGACAGGGGGCAGGATGAAAAACTGTTTTTT.

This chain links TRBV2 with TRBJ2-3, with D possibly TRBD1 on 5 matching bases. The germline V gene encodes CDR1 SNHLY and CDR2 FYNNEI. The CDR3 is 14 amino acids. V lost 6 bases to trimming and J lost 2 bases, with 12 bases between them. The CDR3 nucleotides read TGTGCCAGCAGCTTGACAGACGTCACAGATACGCAGTATTTT. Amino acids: CASSLTDVTDTQYF.

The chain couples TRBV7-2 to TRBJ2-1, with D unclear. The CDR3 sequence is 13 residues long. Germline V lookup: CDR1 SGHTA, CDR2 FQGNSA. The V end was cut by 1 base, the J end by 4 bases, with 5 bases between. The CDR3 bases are TGTGCCAGCAGCTTAGACTCATACAATGAGCAGTTCTTC. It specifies CASSLDSYNEQFF.

Written as DNA, the CDR3 is TGTGCCAGCAGCTCGAACTTTGGAGGGGGGGAAAAACTGTTTTTT. It translates to CASSSNFGGGEKLFF. The genes are TRBV11-2 and TRBJ1-4, with D maybe TRBD1 (6 bases). The CDR3 extends over 15 amino acids. Germline V gives CDR1 SGHAT, CDR2 FQNNGV. The V and J ends lost 4 bases and 8 bases respectively, with 17 bases between them.

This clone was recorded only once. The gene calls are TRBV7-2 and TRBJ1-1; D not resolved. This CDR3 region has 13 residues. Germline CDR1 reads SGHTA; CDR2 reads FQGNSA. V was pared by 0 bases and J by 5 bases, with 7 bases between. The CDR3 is CASSLAVGTEAFF. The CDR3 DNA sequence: TGTGCCAGCAGCTTAGCTGTGGGGACTGAAGCTTTCTTT.

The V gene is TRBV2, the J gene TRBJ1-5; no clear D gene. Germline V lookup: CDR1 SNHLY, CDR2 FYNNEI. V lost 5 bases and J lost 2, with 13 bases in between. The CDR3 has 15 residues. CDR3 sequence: CASSTEGRGNQPQHF. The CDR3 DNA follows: TGTGCCAGCAGTACCGAAGGGAGGGGCAATCAGCCCCAGCATTTT.

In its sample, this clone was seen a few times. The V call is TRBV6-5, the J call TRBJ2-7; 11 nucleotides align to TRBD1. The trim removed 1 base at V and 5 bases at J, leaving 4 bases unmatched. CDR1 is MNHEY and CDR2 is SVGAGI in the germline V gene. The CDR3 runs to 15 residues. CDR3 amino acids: CASSYFGQGANEQYF. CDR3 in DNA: TGTGCCAGCAGTTACTTTGGACAGGGGGCAAACGAGCAGTACTTC.

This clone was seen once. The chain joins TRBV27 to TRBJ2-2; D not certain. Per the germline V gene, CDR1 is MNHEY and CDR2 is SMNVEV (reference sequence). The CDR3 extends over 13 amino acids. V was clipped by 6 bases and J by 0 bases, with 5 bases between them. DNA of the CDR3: TGTGCCAGCAGGAATTCGAACACCGGGGAGCTGTTTTTT. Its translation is CASRNSNTGELFF.

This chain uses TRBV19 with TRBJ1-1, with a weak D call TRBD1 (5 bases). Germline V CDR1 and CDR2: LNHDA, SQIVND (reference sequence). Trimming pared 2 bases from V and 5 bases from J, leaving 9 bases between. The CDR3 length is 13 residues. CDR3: CASSIQRGTEAFF. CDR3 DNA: TGTGCCAGTAGTATACAAAGGGGTACTGAAGCTTTCTTT.

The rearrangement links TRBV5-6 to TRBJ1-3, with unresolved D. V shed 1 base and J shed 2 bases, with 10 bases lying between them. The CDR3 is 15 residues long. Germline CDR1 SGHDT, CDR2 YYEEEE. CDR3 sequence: CASSLLGFTGNTIYF. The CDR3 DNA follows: TGTGCCAGCAGCTTGTTAGGGTTCACTGGAAACACCATATATTTT.

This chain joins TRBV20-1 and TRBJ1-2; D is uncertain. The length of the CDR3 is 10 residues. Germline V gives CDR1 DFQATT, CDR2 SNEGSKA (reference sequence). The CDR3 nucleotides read TGCAGATGGGCAGGCTATGGCTACACCTTC. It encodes CRWAGYGYTF.